Presented here are 6 T cell receptor beta chains from one specimen sequenced in a study of T cell responses to AZD1222 COVID-19 vaccine. TCRdb's table, derived via immunoSEQ multiplex PCR, lists solely in-frame clones and lacks some. This table holds more than 100,000 clones, 88% found once. Sequenced here: peripheral blood, sampled on day 0 of AZD1222 vaccination. The source of these receptors is an adult in good health.

The genes are TRBV4-3 and TRBJ1-1; no clear D gene. Trimming shortened V by 0 bases and J by 4 bases, and 24 bases separated the two germline ends. Germline assignment: CDR1 LGHNA and CDR2 YSLEER. The length of the CDR3 is 19 residues. The CDR3 region is CASSQEYSGSGFGSTEAFF. The CDR3 nucleotides read TGCGCCAGCAGCCAAGAGTATAGCGGTTCGGGGTTTGGTAGCACTGAAGCTTTCTTT.

This clone was counted a single time. The gene calls are TRBV19 and TRBJ1-1; TRBD1 might be the D (6 bases). This CDR3 region has 15 residues. Germline CDR1 and CDR2: LNHDA and SQIVND (reference sequence). V shed 3 bases and J shed 2 bases, with 13 bases lying between them. CDR3 coding DNA: TGTGCCAGTAGTATTCTGGACAGTCTCAACACTGAAGCTTTCTTT. Residues: CASSILDSLNTEAFF. Filled out from reference TRBV19 and TRBJ1-1, the complete variable domain reads DGGITQSPKYLFRKEGQNVTLSCEQNLNHDAMYWYRQDPGQGLRLIYYSQIVNDFQKGDIAEGYSVSREKKESFPLTVTSAQKNPTAFYLCASSILDSLNTEAFFGQGTRLTVV.

The chain joins TRBV29-1 to TRBJ1-6; D is undetermined. The CDR3 runs 13 residues. Trimming pared 4 bases from V and 8 bases from J, leaving 12 bases between. Germline CDR1 is SQVTM and CDR2 is ANQGSEA. In DNA form, the CDR3 reads TGCAGCGTTGCGGCCAACATCGATTCACCCCTCCACTTT. As protein: CSVAANIDSPLHF. The whole variable domain, remainder taken from reference TRBV29-1 and TRBJ1-6, is SAVISQKPSRDICQRGTSLTIQCQVDSQVTMMFWYRQQPGQSLTLIATANQGSEATYESGFVIDKFPISRPNLTFSTLTVSNMSPEDSSIYLCSVAANIDSPLHFGNGTRLTVT.

The chain couples TRBV18 to TRBJ2-1, with D possibly being TRBD1 (5 bases). Germline CDR1 is KGHSH and CDR2 is LQKENI. The CDR3 loop spans 14 amino acids. Trimming took off 3 bases at V and 6 bases at J, with 12 bases between the two ends. CDR3 sequence (DNA): TGTGCCAGCTCACCCGTAGCAGGGCTCAATGAGCAGTTCTTC. Its protein product is CASSPVAGLNEQFF.

V and J are TRBV7-3 and TRBJ1-2; the D is unclear. Germline V gene sequence: CDR1 SGHTA, CDR2 FQGTGA. The CDR3 consists of 14 residues. Trimming took off 5 bases at V and 7 bases at J, with 17 bases between the two ends. The CDR3 reads CASSIGSASGGYTF. CDR3 bases: TGTGCCAGCAGCATAGGGTCAGCTAGTGGTGGCTACACCTTC.

The chain links TRBV6-5 to TRBJ2-4; 8 nucleotides match TRBD1. This CDR3 spans 14 amino acids. Germline values: CDR1 MNHEY, CDR2 SVGAGI. V shed 6 bases and J 6 bases; nucleotides not matched to a gene: 7. CDR3 protein: CASRPDRGLNIQYF. In DNA form, the CDR3 reads TGTGCCAGCAGGCCCGACAGGGGATTAAACATTCAGTACTTC.